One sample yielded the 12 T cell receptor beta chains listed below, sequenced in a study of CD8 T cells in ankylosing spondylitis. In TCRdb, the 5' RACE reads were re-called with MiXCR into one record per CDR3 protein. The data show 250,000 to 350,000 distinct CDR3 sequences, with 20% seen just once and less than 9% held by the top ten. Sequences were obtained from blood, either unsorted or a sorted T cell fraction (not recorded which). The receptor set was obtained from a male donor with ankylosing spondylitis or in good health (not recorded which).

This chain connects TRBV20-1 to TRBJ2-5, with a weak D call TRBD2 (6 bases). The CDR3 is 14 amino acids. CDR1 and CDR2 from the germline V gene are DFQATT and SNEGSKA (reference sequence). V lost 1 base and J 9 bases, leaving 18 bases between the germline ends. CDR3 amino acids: CSARGSGTPVAQYF. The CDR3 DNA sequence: TGCAGTGCTAGAGGGAGTGGGACTCCGGTGGCCCAGTACTTC.

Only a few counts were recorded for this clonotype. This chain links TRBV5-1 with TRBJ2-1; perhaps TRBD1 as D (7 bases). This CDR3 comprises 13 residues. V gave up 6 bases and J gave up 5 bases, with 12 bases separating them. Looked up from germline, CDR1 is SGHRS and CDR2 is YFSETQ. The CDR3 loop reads CASTTGTHNEQFF. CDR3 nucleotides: TGCGCCAGCACGACAGGGACTCACAATGAGCAGTTCTTC. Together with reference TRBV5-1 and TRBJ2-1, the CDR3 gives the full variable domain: KAGVTQTPRYLIKTRGQQVTLSCSPISGHRSVSWYQQTPGQGLQFLFEYFSETQRNKGNFPGRFSGRQFSNSRSEMNVSTLELGDSALYLCASTTGTHNEQFFGPGTRLTVL.

The CDR3 here is CASSSQTPSYNEQFF. As DNA, the CDR3 is TGCGCCAGCAGCTCTCAAACGCCCTCCTACAATGAGCAGTTCTTC. This sequence joins TRBV5-1 and TRBJ2-1; D is unclear. Germline CDR1 reads SGHRS; CDR2 reads YFSETQ. The V end lost 3 bases, the J end lost 0 bases, and 10 bases lay between the germline ends. This CDR3 is built from 15 residues. The whole variable domain, remainder taken from reference TRBV5-1 and TRBJ2-1, is KAGVTQTPRYLIKTRGQQVTLSCSPISGHRSVSWYQQTPGQGLQFLFEYFSETQRNKGNFPGRFSGRQFSNSRSEMNVSTLELGDSALYLCASSSQTPSYNEQFFGPGTRLTVL.

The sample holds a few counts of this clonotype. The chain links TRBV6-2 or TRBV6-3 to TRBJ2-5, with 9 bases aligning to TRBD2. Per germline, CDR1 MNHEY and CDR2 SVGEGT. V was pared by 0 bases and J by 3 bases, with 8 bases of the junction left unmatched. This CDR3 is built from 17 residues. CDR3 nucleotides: TGTGCCAGCAGTTACTCGATCACGAGCGGGGGGAAAGAGACCCAGTACTTC. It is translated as CASSYSITSGGKETQYF.

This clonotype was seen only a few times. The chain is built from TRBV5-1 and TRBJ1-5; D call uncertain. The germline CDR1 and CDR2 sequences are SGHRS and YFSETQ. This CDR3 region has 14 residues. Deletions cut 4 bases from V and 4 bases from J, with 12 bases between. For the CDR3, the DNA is TGCGCCAGCAGCCCTGTATCCGGAAATCAGCCCCAGCATTTT. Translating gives CASSPVSGNQPQHF.

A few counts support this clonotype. CDR3 in DNA: TGTGCCAGCAGTTTAGGGACAGGGGGTTCCGATGAGCAGTTCTTC. Its translation: CASSLGTGGSDEQFF. J is TRBJ2-1 and V is TRBV27; 11 bases align to TRBD1. Germline lookup yields CDR1 MNHEY and CDR2 SMNVEV (reference sequence). V trimming: 2 bases; J trimming: 8 bases; junction bases outside the gene matches: 5. CDR3 length: 15 residues.

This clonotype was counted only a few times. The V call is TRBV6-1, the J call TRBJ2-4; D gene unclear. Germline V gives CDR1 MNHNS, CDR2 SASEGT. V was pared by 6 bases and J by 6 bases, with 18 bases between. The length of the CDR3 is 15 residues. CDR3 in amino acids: CASRKTTPMGNIQYF. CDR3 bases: TGTGCCAGCAGGAAGACGACTCCTATGGGAAACATTCAGTACTTC.

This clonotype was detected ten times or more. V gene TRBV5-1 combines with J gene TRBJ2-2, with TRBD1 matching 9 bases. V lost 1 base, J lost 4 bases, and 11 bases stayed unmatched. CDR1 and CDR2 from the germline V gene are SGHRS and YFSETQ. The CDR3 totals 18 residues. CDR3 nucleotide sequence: TGCGCCAGCAGCTTGATTTGGGGACAGGGCCGGGGCACCGGGGAGCTGTTTTTT. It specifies CASSLIWGQGRGTGELFF.

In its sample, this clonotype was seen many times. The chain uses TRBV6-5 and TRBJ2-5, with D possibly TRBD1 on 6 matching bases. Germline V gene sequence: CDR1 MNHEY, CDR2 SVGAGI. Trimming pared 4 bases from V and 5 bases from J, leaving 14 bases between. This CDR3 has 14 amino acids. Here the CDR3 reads CASSSRQVGETQYF. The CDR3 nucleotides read TGTGCCAGCAGTTCCCGACAGGTCGGGGAGACCCAGTACTTC.

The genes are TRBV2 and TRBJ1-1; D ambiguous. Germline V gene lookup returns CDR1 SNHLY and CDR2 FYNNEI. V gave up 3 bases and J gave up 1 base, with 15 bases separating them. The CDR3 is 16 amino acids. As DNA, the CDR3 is TGTGCCAGCAGTGATAAGGTCGCGGTAGGGAACACTGAAGCTTTCTTT. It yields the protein CASSDKVAVGNTEAFF.

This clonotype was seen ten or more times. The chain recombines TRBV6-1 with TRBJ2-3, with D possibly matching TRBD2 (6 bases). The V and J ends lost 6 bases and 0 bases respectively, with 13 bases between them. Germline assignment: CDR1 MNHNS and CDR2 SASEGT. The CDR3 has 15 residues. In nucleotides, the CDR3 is TGTGCCAGCAGCAACCTTCTAGCGAGCACAGATACGCAGTATTTT. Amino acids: CASSNLLASTDTQYF.

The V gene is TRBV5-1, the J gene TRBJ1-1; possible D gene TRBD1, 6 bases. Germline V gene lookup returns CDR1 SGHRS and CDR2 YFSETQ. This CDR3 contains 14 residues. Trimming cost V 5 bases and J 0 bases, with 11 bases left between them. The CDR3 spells CASRQDSLNTEAFF. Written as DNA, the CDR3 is TGCGCCAGCAGACAGGACAGCCTGAACACTGAAGCTTTCTTT.